Listed here are 5 T cell receptor beta chains from one sample, sequenced in a study of Graves' ophthalmopathy and Graves' hyperthyroidism. The authors amplified TCR beta CDR3 regions, and they did so from RNA transcripts for repertoire sequencing. First-round RT-PCR used HTBI primers; second-round multiplex PCR followed. MiXCR, run by TCRdb on the multiplex PCR reads, gives a single entry per CDR3 protein. The sample holds hundreds of thousands of distinct CDR3 sequences, about an eighth seen once. The source material was blood. All receptors come from a young woman with Graves' ophthalmopathy.

This clonotype was recorded a few times. This chain links TRBV20-1 with TRBJ1-1, with TRBD1 matching 11 bases. The CDR3 spans 15 residues. Unmatched junction bases numbered 5, after V lost 0 bases and J lost 5 bases. Germline CDR1 DFQATT, CDR2 SNEGSKA (reference sequence). The CDR3: CSARDSGTGGTEAFF. The CDR3 DNA reads TGCAGTGCTAGAGATTCCGGGACAGGGGGTACTGAAGCTTTCTTT.

This clonotype was recorded at least ten times. V gene TRBV2 combines with J gene TRBJ1-6; the D gene is possibly TRBD1 (5 bases). The CDR3 loop spans 16 amino acids. V shed 2 bases and J shed 7 bases, with 15 bases lying between them. The germline gives CDR1 SNHLY, CDR2 FYNNEI. The CDR3, as DNA: TGTGCCAGCAGTGAAATCCTCCAGGGTCCAAATTCACCCCTCCACTTT. Translation: CASSEILQGPNSPLHF.

V is TRBV4-1 and J is TRBJ2-2; 9 nucleotides match TRBD2. Germline V lookup: CDR1 MGHRA, CDR2 YSYEKL. This CDR3 has 17 amino acids. With V trimmed by 1 base and J by 6 bases, 9 bases remained unmatched. CDR3 sequence: CASSQVRGSGGSGELFF. CDR3 nucleotides: TGCGCCAGCAGCCAAGTCAGAGGGAGCGGGGGGTCCGGGGAGCTGTTTTTT.

There are many counts of this clonotype. CDR3 DNA: TGCGCCAGCCAGGGACCCTCGAACACCGGGGAGCTGTTTTTT. Translated, it gives CASQGPSNTGELFF. The gene calls are TRBV5-1 and TRBJ2-2, with D perhaps assigned TRBD1 or TRBD2 (5 bases each). The CDR3 is made up of 14 amino acids. Germline V gives CDR1 SGHRS, CDR2 YFSETQ. Trimming pared 7 bases from V and 0 bases from J, leaving 10 bases between.

The rearrangement uses TRBV4-2 and TRBJ2-7, with D possibly being TRBD2 (6 bases). Germline lookup yields CDR1 LGHNA and CDR2 YNFKEQ. There are 16 residues in the CDR3. Trimming took off 4 bases at V and 3 bases at J, with 19 bases between the two ends. This chain's CDR3 is CASSRMGLNLGYEQYF. The CDR3 bases are TGTGCCAGCAGCCGGATGGGACTTAACCTGGGCTACGAGCAGTACTTC.